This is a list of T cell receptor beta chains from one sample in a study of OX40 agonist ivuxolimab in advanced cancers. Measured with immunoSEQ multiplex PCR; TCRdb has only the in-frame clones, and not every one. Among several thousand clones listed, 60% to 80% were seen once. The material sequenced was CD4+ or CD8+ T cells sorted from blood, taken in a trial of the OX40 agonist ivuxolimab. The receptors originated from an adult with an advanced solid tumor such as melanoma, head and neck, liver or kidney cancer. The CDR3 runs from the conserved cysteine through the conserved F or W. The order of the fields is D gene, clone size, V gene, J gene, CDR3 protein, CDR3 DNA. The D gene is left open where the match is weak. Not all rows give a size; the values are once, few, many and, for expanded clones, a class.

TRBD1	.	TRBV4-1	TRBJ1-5	CASSQETGGLEPQHF	TGCGCCAGCAGCCAAGAGACAGGGGGCCTAGAGCCCCAGCATTTT
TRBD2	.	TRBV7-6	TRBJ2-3	CASSWTSEKDTQYF	TGTGCCAGCAGCTGGACTAGCGAAAAAGATACGCAGTATTTT
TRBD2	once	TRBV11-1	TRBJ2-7	CASSLELGREGIYEQYF	TGTGCCAGCAGCTTAGAGCTCGGGCGGGAGGGGATCTACGAGCAGTACTTC
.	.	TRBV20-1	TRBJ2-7	CSARTGYEQYF	TGCAGTGCTAGAACCGGCTACGAGCAGTACTTC
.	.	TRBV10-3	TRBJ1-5	CAISEAGVGNQPQHF	TGTGCCATCAGTGAGGCGGGGGTCGGCAATCAGCCCCAGCATTTT
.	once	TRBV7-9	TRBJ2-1	CASSSGLGRFF	TGTGCCAGCAGCTCAGGGCTAGGGAGGTTCTTC
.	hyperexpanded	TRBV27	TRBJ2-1	CASSLGGWNEQFF	TGTGCCAGCAGTTTGGGTGGATGGAATGAGCAGTTCTTC
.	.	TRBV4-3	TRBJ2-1	CASSQDVTYNEQFF	TGCGCCAGCAGCCAAGACGTGACCTACAATGAGCAGTTCTTC
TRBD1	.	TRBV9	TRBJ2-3	CASSSGQGRTDTQYF	TGTGCCAGCAGCTCGGGACAGGGTCGCACAGATACGCAGTATTTT
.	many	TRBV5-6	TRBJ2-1	CASSLQFGSSYNEQFF	TGTGCCAGCAGCTTACAATTCGGAAGCTCCTACAATGAGCAGTTCTTC
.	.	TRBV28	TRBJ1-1	CASSSNTEAFF	TGTGCCAGCAGTTCCAACACTGAAGCTTTCTTT